The 20 T cell receptor beta chains below come from one sample, sequenced in a study of blood T cell repertoires in COVID-19. TCRdb keeps only in-frame clones here, not all; method: immunoSEQ multiplex PCR. The table has approximately 200,000 clones, over 75% seen once. Sample: PBMCs or T cells enriched from blood (not recorded which). The origin of the receptors is a middle-aged woman with acute COVID-19.

For the CDR3, the DNA is TGTGCCAGCGAGGGGACAGCCCAAGAGACCCAGTACTTC. Its protein is CASEGTAQETQYF. The chain uses TRBV6-5 and TRBJ2-5, with 7 bases aligning to TRBD1. V gave up 8 bases and J gave up 1 base; unmatched junction bases: 4. This CDR3 is 13 amino acids long. CDR1 is MNHEY and CDR2 is SVGAGI in the germline V gene.

The chain has TRBV4-2 and TRBJ1-1; TRBD1 matches 9 bases. Germline lookup yields CDR1 LGHNA and CDR2 YNFKEQ. This CDR3 spans 16 amino acids. The V gene end was trimmed by 4 bases and the J gene end by 1 base; junction bases not matched to a gene: 7. CDR3 bases: TGTGCCAGCAGCCCACAACCGGGACAGGGGAACACTGAAGCTTTCTTT. Its translation is CASSPQPGQGNTEAFF.

CDR3 nucleotide sequence: TGTGCCAGCAGCCAGGCTAGCGGGGGCTCCCGGAGGTACTTC. Its translation is CASSQASGGSRRYF. The rearrangement uses TRBV3-1 (or the pseudogene TRBV3-2) and TRBJ2-4; 10 nucleotides agree with TRBD2. This CDR3 spans 14 amino acids. The V segment lost 3 bases and the J segment 15 bases; nucleotides outside the gene matches: 11. Per the germline V gene, CDR1 is LGHDT and CDR2 is YNNKEL (reference sequence).

The genes are TRBV4-1 and TRBJ1-1; D uncertain. The V gene lost 0 bases and the J gene lost 1 base, with 9 bases spanning the gap. The CDR3 length is 15 residues. CDR1 and CDR2 from the germline V gene are MGHRA and YSYEKL. DNA for the CDR3: TGCGCCAGCAGCCAAGATGAGCGGGCGAACACTGAAGCTTTCTTT. It yields the protein CASSQDERANTEAFF.

V usage is TRBV7-2 and J usage is TRBJ2-7; D uncertain. V lost 3 bases to trimming and J lost 4 bases, with 4 bases between them. Per the germline V gene, CDR1 is SGHTA and CDR2 is FQGNSA. The CDR3 runs to 11 residues. The CDR3 nucleotides are TGTGCCAGCAGCTTTTCTTACGAGCAGTACTTC. Encoded protein: CASSFSYEQYF.

This chain joins TRBV13 and TRBJ2-1; D may be TRBD2 (5 bases). The V end lost 0 bases, the J end lost 7 bases, and 10 bases lay between the germline ends. The CDR3 is 14 amino acids. Germline V gene lookup returns CDR1 PRHDT and CDR2 FYEKMQ (reference sequence). The CDR3 DNA reads as TGTGCCAGCAGCTTAGGGGGAGCTACGAATGAGCAGTTCTTC. This encodes CASSLGGATNEQFF.

V and J are TRBV12-5 and TRBJ1-1; 7 bases line up with TRBD1. The length of the CDR3 is 14 residues. Germline values: CDR1 LGHNT, CDR2 FRNRAP. The V segment lost 1 base and the J segment 3 bases; nucleotides outside the gene matches: 2. The CDR3 region is CASGLGGQDTEAFF. The CDR3 nucleotides read TGTGCTAGTGGTTTGGGAGGACAGGACACTGAAGCTTTCTTT.

The rearrangement joins TRBV29-1 to TRBJ1-4; no reliable D call. This CDR3 comprises 16 residues. Per the germline V gene, CDR1 is SQVTM and CDR2 is ANQGSEA. Trimming took 0 bases from V and 3 from J, leaving 14 bases between them. CDR3 region: CSVEDSSAGSNEKLFF. The CDR3 region has the DNA TGCAGCGTTGAAGATAGTAGTGCAGGCTCTAATGAAAAACTGTTTTTT.

The chain employs TRBV5-1 and TRBJ2-7; tentatively, D is TRBD2 (5 bases). Trimming removed 7 bases at V and 2 bases at J, with 25 bases between. This CDR3 region has 17 residues. Germline V gives CDR1 SGHRS, CDR2 YFSETQ. In DNA form, the CDR3 reads TGCGCCAGCCATTACGAGTCGTCAGCCCTCGGGACCTACGAGCAGTACTTC. This codes for CASHYESSALGTYEQYF. Drawing the rest from reference TRBV5-1 and TRBJ2-7, the complete variable domain is KAGVTQTPRYLIKTRGQQVTLSCSPISGHRSVSWYQQTPGQGLQFLFEYFSETQRNKGNFPGRFSGRQFSNSRSEMNVSTLELGDSALYLCASHYESSALGTYEQYFGPGTRLTVT.

V is TRBV7-3 and J is TRBJ2-1; maybe TRBD1 (6 bases). Germline V gene lookup returns CDR1 SGHTA and CDR2 FQGTGA. V dropped 5 bases and J dropped 10 bases, with 15 bases sitting between them. The CDR3 has 13 amino acids. CDR3 region: CASSLNRVREQFF. CDR3 nucleotide sequence: TGTGCCAGCAGCCTCAACAGGGTACGCGAGCAGTTCTTC.

This CDR3 reads CASSQAILEQFF. In nucleotides, the CDR3 is TGTGCCAGCAGCCAAGCAATACTAGAGCAGTTCTTC. The chain is built from TRBV3-1 (or the pseudogene TRBV3-2) and TRBJ2-1, with D uncertain. The germline V gene has CDR1 LGHDT and CDR2 YNNKEL (reference sequence). The CDR3 has 12 amino acids. Trimming stripped 1 base from V and 10 bases from J, with 8 bases between.

The gene calls are TRBV10-2 and TRBJ1-5; possibly TRBD1 for D (6 bases). The CDR3 extends over 14 amino acids. The germline V gene encodes CDR1 WSHSY and CDR2 SAAADI. V shed 2 bases and J shed 5 bases, with 10 bases lying between them. CDR3: CASSEGTRDQPQHF. CDR3 DNA sequence: TGCGCCAGCAGTGAGGGGACACGAGATCAGCCCCAGCATTTT.

The CDR3 sequence is CAGAGVGEQYF. CDR3 nucleotide sequence: TGTGCCGGGGCAGGGGTGGGGGAGCAGTACTTC. V usage is TRBV28 and J usage is TRBJ2-7; D is perhaps TRBD1 (6 bases). Germline V lookup: CDR1 MDHEN, CDR2 SYDVKM. The ends were cut back, 11 bases at V and 7 bases at J, with 15 bases in the middle. CDR3 length: 11 residues. Supplemented by reference TRBV28 and TRBJ2-7, the full variable domain reads DVKVTQSSRYLVKRTGEKVFLECVQDMDHENMFWYRQDPGLGLRLIYFSYDVKMKEKGDIPEGYSVSREKKERFSLILESASTNQTSMYLCAGAGVGEQYFGPGTRLTVT.

This clone was picked up a small number of times. The chain combines TRBV5-1 with TRBJ2-5; D is uncertain. Germline values: CDR1 SGHRS, CDR2 YFSETQ. V was trimmed by 1 base and J by 2 bases, leaving 12 bases between them. The CDR3 is 15 amino acids. CDR3 region: CASSLWAGRQETQYF. CDR3 nucleotides: TGCGCCAGCAGCTTGTGGGCAGGTCGGCAAGAGACCCAGTACTTC.

The chain couples TRBV6-5 to TRBJ2-7, with D possibly matching TRBD1 (5 bases). Looked up from germline, CDR1 is MNHEY and CDR2 is SVGAGI. V gave up 8 bases and J gave up 2 bases, with 13 bases separating them. The CDR3 has 13 residues. This CDR3 reads CASGAYRAYEQYF. The CDR3 coding sequence is TGTGCCAGCGGGGCGTACAGAGCCTACGAGCAGTACTTC.

In this sample, this clone turned up a few times. The chain recombines TRBV19 with TRBJ1-4; D might be TRBD1 (6 bases). Trimming took 4 bases from V and 0 from J, leaving 9 bases between them. Per the germline V gene, CDR1 is LNHDA and CDR2 is SQIVND (reference sequence). The CDR3 contains 15 residues. CDR3 residues: CASSTRQATNEKLFF. The DNA for the CDR3 is TGTGCCAGTAGTACCCGACAGGCAACTAATGAAAAACTGTTTTTT.

The rearrangement links TRBV28 to TRBJ1-5; TRBD1 might be the D (6 bases). The CDR3 is 13 residues long. V lost 5 bases and J 6 bases, leaving 11 bases between the germline ends. CDR1 and CDR2 (germline): MDHEN, SYDVKM. DNA of the CDR3: TGTGCCAGCAGTAGAGAAGGGGGTCAGCCCCAGCATTTT. Amino acid sequence: CASSREGGQPQHF.

This clone came up a few times. The V and J genes are TRBV6-5 and TRBJ2-4; TRBD1 aligns across 8 bases. This CDR3 contains 15 residues. Germline CDR1 MNHEY, CDR2 SVGAGI. V lost 0 bases, J lost 8 bases, and 6 bases stayed unmatched. The DNA of the CDR3 is TGTGCCAGCAGTTACTCGGTGACAGGGGTTGACATTCAGTACTTC. Encoded protein: CASSYSVTGVDIQYF.

The V gene is TRBV27, the J gene TRBJ1-6, with D possibly TRBD1 on 6 matching bases. The CDR3 covers 14 residues. Deletions cut 4 bases from V and 5 bases from J, with 9 bases between. Per germline, CDR1 MNHEY and CDR2 SMNVEV (reference sequence). The CDR3 DNA follows: TGTGCCAGCAGTTCCAGGGGAAATAATTCACCCCTCCACTTT. Encoded protein: CASSSRGNNSPLHF.

The V and J genes are TRBV5-4 and TRBJ2-2; TRBD1 agrees at 9 bases. There are 16 residues in the CDR3. The ends lost 3 bases at V and 3 bases at J; junction bases unmatched: 6. Germline assignment: CDR1 SGHNT and CDR2 YYREEE (reference sequence). The CDR3, as DNA: TGTGCCAGCAGCTCCAGACAGGGGGTTGACACCGGGGAGCTGTTTTTT. Amino acids: CASSSRQGVDTGELFF.